This TCR beta chain was sequenced for a study of technical replicates of blood from a few donors. Sequencing used immunoSEQ multiplex PCR; TCRdb keeps in-frame clones, though not all of them. The profile covers under 70,000 clones, with 80% to 95% appearing a single time and 4.5% to 5% taken by the ten largest. CDR3 length equals 14 residues. Trimming removed 4 bases from V and 5 bases from J, with 14 bases in between. Germline V gene sequence: CDR1 SGHTA, CDR2 FQGNSA. The specimen sequenced was PBMCs. The receptor was derived from a human donor in good health. Some clones in this sample may be carry-over from other donors' samples. The chain links TRBV7-2 to TRBJ2-5; tentatively, D is TRBD1 (6 bases). The CDR3 nucleotides read TGTGCCAGCAGCTCACAACAGGGTGGGGAGACCCAGTACTTC. Translated: CASSSQQGGETQYF.